The 10 T cell receptor beta chains below come from one sample, sequenced in a study of T cell changes during pregnancy in multiple sclerosis (dated by TCRdb to 2018 to 2020). Library preparation was by the immunoSEQ multiplex PCR assay. The table was pulled from immuneACCESS by TCRdb, which kept in-frame rearrangements only. Such tables lose some clones; where checked, under half of the loss comes from unresolved V genes, and the rest has no known cause. Within this sample are tens of thousands of clones, with 92% of them counted one time only. The leading ten clones occupy around 0.53% of the sample. The sample was CD4+ T cells from peripheral blood mononuclear cells, taken after pregnancy. The receptor source for this set is a female donor with multiple sclerosis, enrolled in a pregnancy study.

V is TRBV7-2 and J is TRBJ2-3; D remains unclear. CDR3 length equals 12 residues. The V gene's germline CDR1 is SGHTA and CDR2 FQGNSA. Deletions cut 4 bases from V and 4 bases from J, with 6 bases between. The CDR3 reads CASSWSSDTQYF. CDR3 coding DNA: TGTGCCAGCAGCTGGAGTTCAGATACGCAGTATTTT.

The V and J genes are TRBV27 and TRBJ1-2; D not resolved. Per the germline V gene, CDR1 is MNHEY and CDR2 is SMNVEV (reference sequence). V lost 5 bases and J lost 4, with 14 bases in between. CDR3 length: 14 residues. CDR3 sequence (DNA): TGTGCCAGCAGTGGGTACAGCGGACTCTATGGCTACACCTTC. Encoded protein: CASSGYSGLYGYTF.

The chain carries TRBV7-9 and TRBJ2-4; 10 bases map to TRBD2. Germline values: CDR1 SEHNR, CDR2 FQNEAQ (reference sequence). The CDR3 has 18 amino acids. V shed 5 bases, J shed 0 bases, and the junction held 10 bases outside the gene matches. The CDR3 loop is CASSPWTSGALAKNIQYF. DNA for the CDR3: TGTGCCAGCAGCCCCTGGACTAGCGGCGCTCTAGCCAAAAACATTCAGTACTTC.

The J gene is TRBJ2-3, the V gene TRBV28; TRBD2 matches 14 bases. CDR3 length: 16 amino acids. Germline CDR1 reads MDHEN; CDR2 reads SYDVKM. The V gene end was trimmed by 9 bases and the J gene end by 4 bases; junction bases not matched to a gene: 9. CDR3 amino acids: CASQGTSGSFSDTQYF. Here the CDR3 DNA reads TGTGCCAGTCAAGGGACTAGCGGGAGTTTTTCAGATACGCAGTATTTT.

This chain links TRBV19 with TRBJ2-7; TRBD2 matches at 10 bases. The CDR3 spans 14 residues. Unmatched junction bases numbered 8, after V lost 7 bases and J lost 5 bases. Germline V gene data show CDR1 as LNHDA and CDR2 as SQIVND (reference sequence). The DNA of the CDR3 is TGTGCCAGTAAAGGAGCGGGAGGGCCGAACGAGCAGTACTTC. Translated: CASKGAGGPNEQYF.

This clone has a single count. The chain uses TRBV5-4 and TRBJ2-1; D perhaps matches TRBD2 (6 bases). The CDR3 has 15 residues. CDR1 and CDR2 from the germline V gene are SGHNT and YYREEE (reference sequence). V was trimmed by 3 bases and J by 4 bases, leaving 14 bases between them. Written as DNA, the CDR3 is TGTGCCAGCAGCTACCCGGGACTGTATTACAATGAGCAGTTCTTC. Residues: CASSYPGLYYNEQFF.

V usage is TRBV10-3 and J usage is TRBJ1-1; D may be TRBD1 (5 bases). Germline CDR1 is ENHRY and CDR2 is SYGVKD. The CDR3 covers 14 residues. Trimming took 6 bases from V and 1 from J, leaving 12 bases between them. The CDR3 DNA follows: TGTGCCATCAGGGACGGACAAACGAACACTGAAGCTTTCTTT. This sequence encodes CAIRDGQTNTEAFF.

As DNA, the CDR3 is TGTGCCAGCAGCTCTACCGTGGATAGCGGGGGGGAGCAGTTCTTC. Translating gives CASSSTVDSGGEQFF. The chain couples TRBV5-4 to TRBJ2-1; 10 bases fit TRBD2. Looked up from germline, CDR1 is SGHNT and CDR2 is YYREEE (reference sequence). The CDR3 has 15 amino acids. The ends lost 3 bases at V and 10 bases at J; junction bases unmatched: 10.

The V call is TRBV29-1, the J call TRBJ1-1; 8 bases are a match to TRBD1. CDR1 is SQVTM and CDR2 is ANQGSEA in the germline V gene. J lost 0 bases, V lost 7 bases, and 7 bases had no gene match. There are 14 residues in the CDR3. DNA for the CDR3: TGCAGCGCCCAAGACAGGGGAATGAACACTGAAGCTTTCTTT. Protein: CSAQDRGMNTEAFF.

The chain recombines TRBV5-4 with TRBJ1-2; 8 bases map to TRBD1. CDR3 length: 15 amino acids. Per germline, CDR1 SGHNT and CDR2 YYREEE (reference sequence). V lost 4 bases, J lost 7 bases, and 12 bases stayed unmatched. Here the CDR3 reads CASSPIGGQGAGYTF. The CDR3 DNA reads TGTGCCAGCAGCCCGATCGGAGGACAGGGAGCTGGCTACACCTTC.